The 28 T cell receptor beta chains given below trace back to one sample, sequenced in a study of post-analysis software for immune sequencing data (dated by TCRdb to the mid-2010s). What these receptors recognize is not known. Library construction relied on PCR. The sequencer listed for this sample is Illumina HiSeq 2500. To reduce PCR and sequencing biases, unique molecular identifiers were built into the TCR beta cDNA libraries. TCRdb passed the public sequencing reads through fastp at Q25 and MiXCR, retaining productive beta sequences. Rows are combined by CDR3 protein, so each entry shows the most common genes and DNA. Here the sample has roughly 800,000 distinct CDR3 sequences; 30% occur a single time. Around 0.56% of the sample lies in the top ten. Overall study results and their limits: Significantly higher frequencies in patients than in controls were found for five TRBV segments, including TRBV5-6, TRBV5-1 and TRBV20-1.

Sample: blood. These receptors came from a girl aged 10 to 17 with multiple sclerosis.

The table lists this clonotype with many counts. V is TRBV4-1 and J is TRBJ2-3; D might be TRBD2 (6 bases). From germline, CDR1 is MGHRA and CDR2 YSYEKL. V lost 4 bases to trimming and J lost 11 bases, with 16 bases between them. This CDR3 has 13 amino acids. CDR3 residues: CASSLGTYERQYF. As DNA, the CDR3 is TGCGCCAGCAGCCTCGGGACTTACGAAAGGCAGTATTTT.

Worth noting for this clonotype: Relative to the germline gene, one junction end is altered; a read error may explain this. CDR3 sequence reads: CACRAVSNYGYAF. CDR3 coding DNA: TGTGCCTGCCGGGCCGTCAGTAACTATGGCTACGCCTTC. V and J are TRBV6-5 and TRBJ1-2; D remains ambiguous. The length of the CDR3 is 13 residues. CDR1 is MNHEY, CDR2 SVGAGI, per germline.

The rearrangement joins TRBV28 to TRBJ1-5, with 7 bases aligning to TRBD1. The V gene end was trimmed by 5 bases and the J gene end by 7 bases; junction bases not matched to a gene: 11. From germline, CDR1 is MDHEN and CDR2 SYDVKM. This CDR3 is 15 amino acids long. CDR3 in DNA: TGTGCCAGCAGTCAATACCGACAGGGAGACCAGCCCCAGCATTTT. Translation: CASSQYRQGDQPQHF.

The chain is built from TRBV2 and TRBJ2-7; 7 bases are a match to TRBD1. V shed 6 bases, J shed 1 base, and the junction held 12 bases outside the gene matches. CDR1 and CDR2 (germline): SNHLY, FYNNEI. The CDR3 covers 16 residues. CDR3 sequence reads: CASSDRTGPDSYEQYF. For the CDR3, the DNA is TGTGCCAGCAGCGACAGGACAGGTCCCGATTCCTACGAGCAGTACTTC.

This sequence joins TRBV29-1 and TRBJ2-3; possibly TRBD1 for D (7 bases). Germline CDR1 SQVTM, CDR2 ANQGSEA. This CDR3 is 13 amino acids long. CDR3 sequence: CCGEDRSTDTQYF. CDR3 in DNA: TGCTGCGGGGAGGACAGGAGCACAGATACGCAGTATTTT.

This clonotype was seen more than once but under ten times. The chain couples TRBV28 to TRBJ1-2; 7 bases align to TRBD1. Trimming removed 4 bases from V and 7 bases from J; junction bases left unmatched: 12. The CDR3 length is 15 residues. Germline V gene sequence: CDR1 MDHEN, CDR2 SYDVKM. The CDR3 DNA sequence: TGTGCCAGCAGTTCTCTACAGGGGCTATACTGTGGCTACACCTTC. As protein: CASSSLQGLYCGYTF.

V is TRBV7-2 and J is TRBJ2-7; 7 nucleotides match TRBD2. Looked up from germline, CDR1 is SGHTA and CDR2 is FQGNSA. With 2 bases clipped from V and 2 bases from J, the junction kept 12 bases outside the gene matches. The CDR3 is 17 residues long. The CDR3 here is CASSLIVGLRNPYEQYF. Here the CDR3 DNA reads TGTGCCAGCAGCTTAATAGTGGGACTACGAAACCCCTACGAGCAGTACTTC.

This rearrangement joins TRBV7-2 to TRBJ2-5, with TRBD2 identical over 8 bases. This CDR3 has 19 amino acids. V shed 1 base and J 2 bases; nucleotides not matched to a gene: 15. The germline gives CDR1 SGHTA, CDR2 FQGNSA. CDR3 residues: CASSLGGGRPLRGQETQYF. DNA of the CDR3: TGTGCCAGCAGCTTAGGCGGCGGGAGGCCTCTACGGGGTCAAGAGACCCAGTACTTC. Together with reference TRBV7-2 and TRBJ2-5, the CDR3 gives the full variable domain: GAGVSQSPSNKVTEKGKDVELRCDPISGHTALYWYRQSLGQGLEFLIYFQGNSAPDKSGLPSDRFSAERTGGSVSTLTIQRTQQEDSAVYLCASSLGGGRPLRGQETQYFGPGTRLLVL.

This chain joins TRBV20-1 and TRBJ1-5; possible D gene TRBD1, 5 bases. V was pared by 3 bases and J by 7 bases, with 13 bases between. The CDR3 loop spans 13 amino acids. Per the germline V gene, CDR1 is DFQATT and CDR2 is SNEGSKA (reference sequence). The CDR3 loop reads CSASGQRNQPQHF. The CDR3 DNA is TGCAGTGCTAGTGGACAACGGAACCAGCCCCAGCATTTT.

The V and J genes are TRBV7-2 and TRBJ2-5, with unresolved D. The CDR3 loop spans 14 amino acids. V lost 2 bases to trimming and J lost 5 bases, with 12 bases between them. The germline CDR1 and CDR2 sequences are SGHTA and FQGNSA. CDR3 sequence (DNA): TGTGCCAGCAGCTTATCTCCAGATTTGGAGACCCAGTACTTC. Protein sequence: CASSLSPDLETQYF. The entire variable domain, with the rest obtained from reference TRBV7-2 and TRBJ2-5, is as follows: GAGVSQSPSNKVTEKGKDVELRCDPISGHTALYWYRQSLGQGLEFLIYFQGNSAPDKSGLPSDRFSAERTGGSVSTLTIQRTQQEDSAVYLCASSLSPDLETQYFGPGTRLLVL.

This rearrangement joins TRBV12-3 or TRBV12-4 to TRBJ1-1; 7 bases map to TRBD1. The CDR3 has 16 residues. After removal of 5 bases from V and 1 base from J, the junction contained 10 bases not matched to a gene. CDR3 sequence: CASSPLLGGANTEAFF. The CDR3 bases are TGTGCCAGCAGTCCACTCTTAGGGGGCGCGAACACTGAAGCTTTCTTT.

This clonotype was counted ten times or more. This chain joins TRBV29-1 and TRBJ2-5, with 8 bases lining up with TRBD2. CDR3 length: 14 residues. The germline CDR1 and CDR2 sequences are SQVTM and ANQGSEA. J lost 2 bases, V lost 2 bases, and 4 bases had no gene match. CDR3: CSVEIGTRQETQYF. The CDR3 nucleotides are TGCAGCGTTGAAATCGGGACTAGGCAAGAGACCCAGTACTTC.

The chain carries TRBV7-2 and TRBJ2-1, with TRBD2 matching over 8 bases. V gave up 0 bases and J gave up 7 bases; unmatched junction bases: 17. CDR1 and CDR2 (germline): SGHTA, FQGNSA. This CDR3 is 19 amino acids long. CDR3 loop: CASSLAVSLGGALSNEQFF. The CDR3 coding sequence is TGTGCCAGCAGCTTAGCGGTTTCTCTCGGGGGGGCCTTAAGTAATGAGCAGTTCTTC.

This clonotype was observed a handful of times. This sequence joins TRBV28 and TRBJ1-5; 8 positions match TRBD1. This CDR3 comprises 15 residues. V shed 4 bases and J 1 base; nucleotides not matched to a gene: 3. Looked up from germline, CDR1 is MDHEN and CDR2 is SYDVKM. The CDR3: CASSWTGTSNQPQHF. CDR3 DNA: TGTGCCAGCAGTTGGACAGGGACCAGCAATCAGCCCCAGCATTTT. The whole variable domain, filled in from reference TRBV28 and TRBJ1-5, reads DVKVTQSSRYLVKRTGEKVFLECVQDMDHENMFWYRQDPGLGLRLIYFSYDVKMKEKGDIPEGYSVSREKKERFSLILESASTNQTSMYLCASSWTGTSNQPQHFGDGTRLSIL.

The chain recombines TRBV7-2 with TRBJ2-7, with TRBD2 matching 8 bases. The CDR3 is 15 amino acids. Germline V lookup: CDR1 SGHTA, CDR2 FQGNSA. After removal of 3 bases from V and 3 bases from J, the junction contained 7 bases not matched to a gene. The CDR3 sequence: CASSFGGSGDYEQYF. In nucleotides, the CDR3 is TGTGCCAGCAGCTTTGGTGGTAGCGGGGACTACGAGCAGTACTTC.

Concerning this clonotype itself: Germline and junction disagree at one end, which may indicate a read error. This chain links TRBV18 with TRBJ2-5; no clear D gene. The CDR3 loop spans 14 amino acids. Looked up from germline, CDR1 is KGHSH and CDR2 is LQKENI. The CDR3 reads CASSPPGSQETQYF. The CDR3 DNA reads as TGTGCCAGCTCACCCCCGGGCTCCCAAGAGACGCAGTACTTC.

The J gene is TRBJ1-2, the V gene TRBV18, with no clear D. The V end lost 4 bases, the J end lost 8 bases, and 14 bases lay between the germline ends. The germline CDR1 and CDR2 sequences are KGHSH and LQKENI. The CDR3 extends over 13 amino acids. CDR3 in DNA: TGTGCCAGCTCACAAAGGACGGCCCAAGGCTACACCTTC. It yields the protein CASSQRTAQGYTF.

V is TRBV12-3 or TRBV12-4 and J is TRBJ1-5; D may be TRBD1 (5 bases). Trimming stripped 7 bases from V and 2 bases from J, with 15 bases between. CDR3 size: 15 residues. Here the CDR3 DNA reads TGTGCCAGCAAATTGGGGGGGAACGGCAATCAGCCCCAGCATTTT. Translating it yields CASKLGGNGNQPQHF.

This clonotype was counted a few times. This chain connects TRBV29-1 to TRBJ2-3; 11 nucleotides agree with TRBD2. The CDR3 is 17 residues long. Per the germline V gene, CDR1 is SQVTM and CDR2 is ANQGSEA. The junction had 16 bases not matched to a gene; V was cut back by 7 bases and J by 4 bases. The CDR3 reads CSGSISGRALYPDTQYF. The DNA of the CDR3 is TGCAGCGGAAGCATTAGCGGGAGGGCCCTGTACCCAGATACGCAGTATTTT.

V gene TRBV6-2 or TRBV6-3 combines with J gene TRBJ2-7; maybe TRBD1 (6 bases). Germline assignment: CDR1 MNHEY and CDR2 SVGEGT. The CDR3 spans 13 residues. The V and J ends lost 6 bases and 2 bases respectively, with 11 bases between them. The CDR3 bases are TGTGCCAGCAGGGACCGGACAGCCTACGAGCAGTACTTC. Its protein product is CASRDRTAYEQYF.

This clonotype has more than one count but fewer than ten. The chain combines TRBV20-1 with TRBJ2-3; 7 bases are shared with TRBD2. In germline, CDR1 is DFQATT, CDR2 SNEGSKA (reference sequence). This CDR3 has 18 residues. V shed 1 base, J shed 1 base, and the junction held 14 bases outside the gene matches. CDR3 DNA: TGCAGTGCTAGAGGAATTACTCGGGACTACTCGGGCACAGATACGCAGTATTTT. This gives the protein CSARGITRDYSGTDTQYF.

There are a few counts of this clonotype. The chain links TRBV7-9 to TRBJ1-1, with no clear D. Per the germline V gene, CDR1 is SEHNR and CDR2 is FQNEAQ (reference sequence). The CDR3 totals 17 residues. V lost 5 bases, J lost 5 bases, and 24 bases lay in between. CDR3: CASSLLLLGLGTTEAFF. CDR3 nucleotides: TGTGCCAGCAGCCTTTTACTGTTAGGCCTGGGAACGACTGAAGCTTTCTTT.

This clonotype was observed a handful of times. CDR3 amino acids: CSVDRTSGPNQPQHF. The CDR3, as DNA: TGCAGCGTTGATCGGACATCAGGGCCCAATCAGCCCCAGCATTTT. The gene calls are TRBV29-1 and TRBJ1-5; D is possibly TRBD1 (5 bases). V lost 3 bases, J lost 3 bases, and 15 bases lay in between. This CDR3 contains 15 residues. Per the germline V gene, CDR1 is SQVTM and CDR2 is ANQGSEA.

Only a few counts were recorded for this clonotype. The DNA is omitted, as the CDR3 cannot be located on it reliably, and the CDR3 follows TCRdb's listing. V and J are TRBV6-6 and TRBJ2-1; TRBD1 reflects the table's D call only, with no check against the DNA. CDR1 is MNHNY and CDR2 is SVGAGI in the germline V gene (reference sequence). The CDR3 is 17 amino acids long, termini counted. The CDR3: CASSSSTTGQGANEQFF.

The chain joins TRBV6-1 to TRBJ1-2, with D unresolved. The CDR3 extends over 12 amino acids. The V gene lost 2 bases and the J gene lost 3 bases, with 4 bases spanning the gap. The germline V gene has CDR1 MNHNS and CDR2 SASEGT. CDR3 in DNA: TGTGCCAGCAGTGAAAAGGACTATGGCTACACCTTC. Protein product: CASSEKDYGYTF.

The chain has TRBV7-2 and TRBJ2-1, with D maybe TRBD1 (7 bases). The length of the CDR3 is 20 residues. V gave up 0 bases and J gave up 3 bases, with 24 bases separating them. CDR1 is SGHTA and CDR2 is FQGNSA in the germline V gene. CDR3 sequence reads: CASSLALGQALGGVYNEQFF. The CDR3 DNA sequence: TGTGCCAGCAGCTTAGCGTTAGGACAGGCCCTCGGCGGGGTCTACAATGAGCAGTTCTTC.

The chain employs TRBV2 and TRBJ1-5; TRBD1 matches 8 bases. In germline, CDR1 is SNHLY, CDR2 FYNNEI. The CDR3 has 15 residues. With 1 base clipped from V and 7 bases from J, the junction kept 6 bases outside the gene matches. CDR3 residues: CASSEVAGGGQPQHF. The CDR3 DNA reads TGTGCCAGCAGTGAAGTGGCAGGGGGCGGGCAGCCCCAGCATTTT.

This clonotype was detected a few times. The gene calls are TRBV10-3 and TRBJ2-5; possible D gene TRBD2, 6 bases. This CDR3 is 16 amino acids long. Germline V gives CDR1 ENHRY, CDR2 SYGVKD. The V end was cut by 1 base, the J end by 1 base, with 13 bases between. The CDR3 DNA reads TGTGCCATCAGTGAGTTCCCTGCGGGAAGCCAAGAGACCCAGTACTTC. It translates to CAISEFPAGSQETQYF.